The rows below give T cell receptor beta chains drawn from one sample of a study of T cells after yellow fever vaccination. A single record per CDR3 protein comes from TCRdb applying MiXCR to the 5' RACE reads. The sample records about 510,000 distinct CDR3 sequences, less than 25% being singletons. Material: PBMCs, obtained 21 days after the first yellow fever vaccination. These receptors were obtained from a young man who received the YFV17D yellow fever vaccine. CDR3s include the opening cysteine and the closing phenylalanine or tryptophan.

V gene	CDR3 protein
TRBV10-3	CAIRGGTSGGPTYNEQFF
TRBV6-2/TRBV6-3	CASASWNNEQFF
TRBV6-2/TRBV6-3	CASSYLQRHTEAFF
TRBV20-1	CSARDSFLANYGYTF
TRBV4-1	CASSFTGTSIPDTQYF
TRBV24-1	CATSDFGFRRGVPYNEQFF
TRBV7-2	CASSAKPGVGEKLFF
TRBV7-9	CASSPSERFLAKNIQYF
TRBV29-1	CSVGRGGSYNEQFF
TRBV3-1	CASSPDFNYGYTF
TRBV7-8	CASSKDPGGTEAFF
TRBV11-1	CASTSQDWWEQDTNEQFF
TRBV10-3	CAISEERRGWDTQYF
TRBV2	CASRSQGLISDSPLHF
TRBV20-1	CSARTQQGLYGYTF
TRBV12-3/TRBV12-4	CASSLGPLGIEQYF
TRBV27	CASSPGLVGTGELFF
TRBV20-1	CSTTEPIRADTQYF
TRBV9	CASSVAAGQRETQYF
TRBV6-1	CASRRAGIFMNTEAFF
TRBV4-3	CASSQVPGANTGELFF
TRBV7-2	CASSLRGTQYNEQFF
TRBV12-3/TRBV12-4	CASSLRGQDSPLHF
TRBV12-3/TRBV12-4	CASSFYWAFSPLHF
TRBV4-1	CASSQEVGGAYNEQFF
TRBV7-2	CASRVNRQDGYTF
TRBV18	CASSPPGQENEKLFF
TRBV7-2	CASPGQGLQETQYF